This TCR beta chain appears in the sequencing data of a study of blood T cell repertoires in COVID-19. As for the study in general: Some COVID-19 samples were acute and others convalescent; all came from the United States, Italy and Spain.

V lost 4 bases, J lost 4 bases, and 11 bases stayed unmatched. CDR3 length equals 17 residues. As handled by the study authors: Cell counts per sample came from amplifying reference gene primers. Assay used: immunoSEQ multiplex PCR; TCRdb lists only in-frame clones, some missing. V, J and clone size reflect that table, while D and trimming were determined from the DNA. The table lists 180,000 or so clones, 89% of them singletons. This receptor was obtained from a man aged 35 to 55 with acute or convalescent COVID-19. The chain links TRBV5-3 to TRBJ2-5, with TRBD2 matching 12 bases. TRBV5-3 is an ORF, with its function uncertain. What was sequenced was peripheral blood. For the CDR3, the DNA is TGTGCCAGAAGCATCGGACTAGCGGGGTCCCACCGAGAGACCCAGTACTTC. Translation: CARSIGLAGSHRETQYF.